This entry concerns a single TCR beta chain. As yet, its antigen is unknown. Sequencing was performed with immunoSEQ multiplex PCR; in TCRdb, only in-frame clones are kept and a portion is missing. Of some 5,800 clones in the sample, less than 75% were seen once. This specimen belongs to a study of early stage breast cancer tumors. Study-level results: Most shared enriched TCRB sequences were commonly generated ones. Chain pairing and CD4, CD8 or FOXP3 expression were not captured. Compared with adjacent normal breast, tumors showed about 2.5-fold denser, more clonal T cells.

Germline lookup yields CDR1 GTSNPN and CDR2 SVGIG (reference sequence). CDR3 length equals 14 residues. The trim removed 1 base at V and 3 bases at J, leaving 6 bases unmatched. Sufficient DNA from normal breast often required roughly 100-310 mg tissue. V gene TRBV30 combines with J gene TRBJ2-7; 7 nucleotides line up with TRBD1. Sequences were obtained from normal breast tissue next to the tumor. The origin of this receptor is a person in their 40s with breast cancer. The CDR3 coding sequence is TGTGCCTGGAGTGCGGGGACAGCGTTCTACGAGCAGTACTTC. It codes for CAWSAGTAFYEQYF.